This entry lists 16 T cell receptor beta chains sequenced from one sample in a study of tumor and adjacent non-tumor tissue in lung cancer listed by TCRdb under 2018. Bulk unsorted tissue served as the source for RNA extraction, and RNA quality was assessed using a NanoDrop ND-1000 and an Agilent 2100. For the normal lung samples, distant non-tumor tissue was collected more than 3 cm away from the tumor edge. The library was obtained by multiplex PCR. The sample was run on an Illumina HiSeq 2500. Following protocols modified from ARM-PCR, the researchers constructed TCRbeta libraries through three rounds of nested PCR with primers (Table S4). TCRdb trimmed public reads at Q25 via fastp, called clones via MiXCR and kept in-frame beta chains. Each CDR3 protein appears once, grouped with its most common genes and DNA. This sample has tens of thousands of distinct CDR3 sequences in its table, and 74% of those were observed once. Over 20% of the sample is taken by the ten largest.

Sequenced sample: distant non-tumor lung tissue. These receptors all stem from a woman between 55 and 75 years old with non-small cell lung cancer.

This rearrangement joins TRBV6-2 or TRBV6-3 to TRBJ2-1; no clear D gene. The germline gives CDR1 MNHEY, CDR2 SVGEGT. With 5 bases removed from V and 10 bases from J, the gap between germline ends came to 18 bases. The CDR3 covers 14 residues. CDR3 residues: CASSGPDLGMEQFF. CDR3 DNA: TGTGCCAGCAGTGGCCCGGACCTCGGTATGGAGCAGTTCTTC.

Comment on this clonotype: The germline gene is not matched at one end of the junction; a read error may be the cause. V is TRBV6-2 or TRBV6-3 and J is TRBJ1-1, with D perhaps matching TRBD1 (5 bases). The germline V gene has CDR1 MNHEY and CDR2 SVGEGT. This CDR3 comprises 13 residues. The CDR3 is CASRDAMNTEAFF. The CDR3 nucleotides read TGTGCGAGCAGGGACGCAATGAACACTGAAGCTTTCTTT.

On this clonotype itself: A junction boundary mismatches the germline segment, possibly from a read error. V usage is TRBV6-5 and J usage is TRBJ1-3, with D possibly matching TRBD1 (5 bases). Per germline, CDR1 MNHEY and CDR2 SVGAGI. CDR3 length: 16 residues. CDR3 DNA sequence: TGTGCCAGCAGTTCCTTGGGGGTAGACCCTGGAAACACCTTATATTTT. Its protein is CASSSLGVDPGNTLYF.

As concerns this clonotype: Compared with germline, one end of the junction differs, possibly owing to a read error. The genes are TRBV10-1 and TRBJ1-5; 7 bases fit TRBD1. Germline CDR1 is WNHNN and CDR2 is SYGVQD (reference sequence). The CDR3 is 14 amino acids. The CDR3 DNA reads TGCACCAGCAGTGAGTCGGGACAGCATCAGTCCCAGCATTTT. Translated, it gives CTSSESGQHQSQHF.

The sample holds a few counts of this clonotype. The CDR3 carries no conserved terminal phenylalanine or tryptophan, so it likely arises from a read error. V usage is TRBV7-8 and J usage is TRBJ2-7; D gene ambiguous. The CDR3 runs 15 residues. CDR1 is SGHVS and CDR2 is FQNEAQ in the germline V gene. Deletions cut 6 bases from V and 4 bases from J, with 19 bases between. For the CDR3, the DNA is TGTGCCAGCAGTGAGAACCCGGGCCTTAATTACGAGCAGTACCAC. Protein sequence: CASSENPGLNYEQYH.

This clonotype appeared a single time. Given the absence of the conserved phenylalanine or tryptophan at the CDR3 end, a read error is likely. No DNA is shown, since the ends of the CDR3 on it are uncertain; the CDR3 is the one TCRdb lists. The gene calls are TRBV28 and TRBJ2-7; TRBD1 is the table's D call, not checked against the DNA. CDR1 is MDHEN and CDR2 is SYDVKM in the germline V gene. The CDR3 contains 15 residues when both ends are counted. This chain's CDR3 is CASSKQGPGAYEQYL.

A remark on this clonotype: The junction differs from germline at one of its ends, possibly a read error. The chain is built from TRBV6-2 or TRBV6-3 and TRBJ2-7, with a possible D match to TRBD2 (5 bases). CDR3 length: 16 residues. Germline assignment: CDR1 MNHEY and CDR2 SVGEGT. The DNA for the CDR3 is TGCGCCAACATCACCCGGAAGACAACGGGGTTTCATGAGCAGTACTTC. This codes for CANITRKTTGFHEQYF.

As regards this clonotype: A read error may produce the germline difference seen at one junction end. V and J are TRBV5-1 and TRBJ2-1; TRBD1 might be the D (6 bases). There are 15 residues in the CDR3. The germline V gene encodes CDR1 SGHRS and CDR2 YFSETQ. Written as DNA, the CDR3 is TGCGCCAGCAGCAACCGGGACACGGCCAAGGATGAGCGGTTCTTC. It yields the protein CASSNRDTAKDERFF.

In the case of this clonotype: One junction end does not reproduce the germline sequence, and a read error may be involved. The genes are TRBV6-2 or TRBV6-3 and TRBJ2-3; perhaps TRBD2 as D (5 bases). Germline CDR1 is MNHEY and CDR2 is SVGEGT. The CDR3 length is 14 residues. The CDR3 reads CASSDSSRIKTLYF. The CDR3, as DNA: TGTGCCAGCAGTGACTCTAGCAGGATAAAGACGCTGTATTTT.

About this clonotype: At one end the junction does not follow the germline gene, possibly because of a read error. The J gene is TRBJ2-5, the V gene TRBV6-5; D remains unclear. Germline V lookup: CDR1 MNHEY, CDR2 SVGAGI. The CDR3 length is 15 residues. The CDR3 here is CASSYRDTSGETQHF. For the CDR3, the DNA is TGTGCAAGCAGTTACCGTGACACCTCTGGAGAGACCCAGCACTTC.

On this clonotype itself: One junction end disagrees with the germline gene, perhaps due to a read error. This chain connects TRBV11-1 to TRBJ2-2, with D perhaps being TRBD1 or TRBD2 (5 bases each). Per germline, CDR1 SGHAT and CDR2 FQDESV (reference sequence). The length of the CDR3 is 15 residues. In DNA, the CDR3 is TGTGCTAGCAGCTCCAGGGCCCGAAACACCGGGGAGTTGTTTTTT. Protein sequence: CASSSRARNTGELFF. Combining the CDR3 with reference TRBV11-1 and TRBJ2-2 gives the whole variable domain EAEVAQSPRYKITEKSQAVAFWCDPISGHATLYWYRQILGQGPELLVQFQDESVVDDSQLPKDRFSAERLKGVDSTLKIQPAELGDSAMYLCASSSRARNTGELFFGEGSRLTVL.

This sequence joins TRBV29-1 and TRBJ2-1; a weak D match, TRBD1 (6 bases). Trimming cost V 7 bases and J 3 bases, with 16 bases left between them. The CDR3 contains 14 residues. Germline CDR1 SQVTM, CDR2 ANQGSEA. The CDR3 sequence: CSAFVQGVYNEQFF. The CDR3 DNA reads as TGCAGCGCTTTCGTACAGGGTGTCTACAATGAGCAGTTCTTC.

Details on this clonotype: One base away lies a much larger clone, so this may be a sequencing read error. The V call is TRBV14, the J call TRBJ1-2; 7 bases map to TRBD1. V was pared by 6 bases and J by 1 base, with 2 bases of the junction left unmatched. This CDR3 region has 13 residues. Germline V gene sequence: CDR1 SGHDN, CDR2 FVKESK. The CDR3 sequence is CASRRDSNYGYTF. CDR3 coding DNA: TGTGCCAGCAGAAGGGACAGTAACTATGGCTACACCTTC. Supplemented by reference TRBV14 and TRBJ1-2, the full variable domain reads EAGVTQFPSHSVIEKGQTVTLRCDPISGHDNLYWYRRVMGKEIKFLLHFVKESKQDESGMPNNRFLAERTGGTYSTLKVQPAELEDSGVYFCASRRDSNYGYTFGSGTRLTVV.

The chain links TRBV6-1 to TRBJ2-3; D gene ambiguous. Matching the DNA end better, TRBJ1-5 makes the J call doubtful. The length of the CDR3 is 11 residues. Looked up from germline, CDR1 is MNHNS and CDR2 is SASEGT. The CDR3 DNA sequence: TGTGCCGCCTCGGGCACAGATACGCAGCATTTT. This codes for CAASGTDTQHF.

The CDR3 nucleotides read TGCGCCAGCAGCCAAGACCCCGGCGGGTTTAACATGGGGGAGCTGTTTTTT. It yields the protein CASSQDPGGFNMGELFF. The J gene is TRBJ2-2, the V gene TRBV4-3; D possibly corresponds to TRBD2 (5 bases). V lost 0 bases to trimming and J lost 8 bases, with 19 bases between them. The CDR3 spans 17 residues. Looked up from germline, CDR1 is LGHNA and CDR2 is YSLEER.

About this clonotype itself: Because it lacks the conserved phenylalanine or tryptophan at the end, this CDR3 is likely a read error. The chain has TRBV5-6 and TRBJ1-1, with unresolved D. The germline V gene has CDR1 SGHDT and CDR2 YYEEEE. V dropped 4 bases and J dropped 2 bases, with 15 bases sitting between them. The CDR3 spans 15 residues. The CDR3 DNA follows: TGTGCCAGCAGCGTCAGACTCGGACTAAACACTGAAGCTTTCTCT. Translating gives CASSVRLGLNTEAFS.